This note documents a single TCR beta chain sequence. The antigen it binds to is not known. There are no base qualities to consult, and no much larger clone falls within one base. This specimen belongs to a study of T cell repertoires in ileal Crohn's disease (dated by TCRdb to between 2017 and 2020). For context, the study as a whole: Median disease duration was about eight years, and 35% to 40% of patients were identified as active smokers at the time of surgery. The study was conducted in parallel with a multicentre cohort that was designed to identify predictors of early endoscopic recurrence following ileocolonic resection. Every patient underwent surgery because of a complication, which was stricturing disease in about 61% of cases and penetrating disease in roughly 39%. Roughly half of the patients were given postoperative therapy, with under 12 receiving thiopurines and around 20 receiving anti-TNF agents. A Rutgeerts score higher than i0 was the definition used for endoscopic postoperative recurrence. The M6 samples were biopsies of the neoterminal ileum collected during postoperative colonoscopy. A total of 170 or so mucosal samples from 60 or so patients were sequenced, collected from several sites on the surgical specimen and at postoperative endoscopy. The TCR repertoire was analysed in some 53 patients with Crohn's disease drawn from a prospective multicentre cohort.

The V end loses 3 bases and the J end loses 1 base, and a stretch of 12 bases separates them. From the cysteine through the phenylalanine, the CDR3 covers 15 amino acids. Only CDR3 DNA is held: 45 bases, read in frame from base 1. Based on the germline V gene (reference sequence), the CDR1 and CDR2 sequences are LNHDA and SQIVND. Overall results and qualifications from the work: Postoperative endoscopy timing varied within the first year after surgery, with a median delay of roughly 6.3 months. Sorted CD8 T cells carried more high-frequency clones than CD4 T cells, suggesting mucosal expansions were mainly CD8. Patients who were active smokers at surgery had a significantly higher proportion of clonal expansions than non-smokers (approximately 26% vs 17%, p=0.02). Higher high-frequency clone percentages at surgery were associated with endoscopic recurrence; all patients with clonality above 26.8% (18/57) had recurrence. Only a subgroup of patients, of unstated size, had their mucosal CD4 and CD8 T cells sorted and sequenced.

Around 0.45 micrograms of biopsy DNA per sample were submitted for commercial TCRB immunosequencing. A two-step, amplification bias-controlled multiplex PCR was used by Adaptive Biotechnology to amplify CDR3 regions from genomic DNA. In the first PCR, primers covered every V and J gene segment, and in the second PCR, barcodes and Illumina adapters were added. CDR3 libraries were sequenced on an Illumina instrument. The source study handled its data this way. The analysis drew on both the pipelines supplied by the vendor and custom analysis of the raw data in R/Bioconductor running R version 3.3.0. Clonality, which ranges from 0 to 1, was calculated as the inverse of the normalised Shannon entropy across all productive clones. The repertoire share taken up by the top 100 clones defined high-frequency clones, and only clones that passed a 95% confidence test were kept. The Simpson index measured repertoire diversity, and the Morisita-Horn index measured overlap between samples. Here the immuneACCESS table is served through TCRdb, limited to in-frame sequences with V and J called. Missing clones are a known gap in these copies; in checked studies unresolved V genes cover under half, and the rest lacks a known reason. For V, J and clone size, that table is used; D and trimming come from the DNA. A total of a few thousand clones appear in this sample, 70% to 85% of them only once. The top ten clones comprise 4.3% of the sample.

The intended sense of this specimen's time point label: neoterminal ileum biopsy at postoperative endoscopy, about 6 months after surgery. Adults with ileal or ileocolonic Crohn's disease and an indication for ileocolonic resection were eligible for inclusion. Whole ileal mucosal biopsies were stored frozen at -80°C before DNA extraction. Genomic DNA was extracted from frozen whole biopsies using a TRizol-based method and was quantified with a NanoDrop 2000 spectrophotometer. The TCR was taken from an adult with Crohn's disease. The rearrangement joined TRBV19 to TRBJ1-2; D gene: possibly TRBD1, on 5 matching bases. Input material: ileal tissue. This receptor has the CDR3 CASSMGTTFNYGYTF. The sequenced DNA is TGTGCCAGTAGTATGGGGACCACCTTTAACTATGGCTACACCTTC.